These 7 T cell receptor beta chains were all obtained from the same sample, sequenced in a study of cytomegalovirus exposure and HLA in healthy donors. Use of 60 Vbeta and 13 Jbeta primers characterized the PCR. Assay used: immunoSEQ multiplex PCR; TCRdb lists only in-frame clones, some missing. In the table there are about 61,000 clones, around 89% of which are singletons. Sequenced: PBMCs. All receptors derive from a man between 25 and 39 years old in good health and CMV-seropositive.

The V gene is TRBV7-2, the J gene TRBJ1-3; 7 bases are shared with TRBD1. CDR1 and CDR2 (germline): SGHTA, FQGNSA. The CDR3 is 15 residues long. With V trimmed by 6 bases and J by 0 bases, 5 bases remained unmatched. The CDR3 here is CASRKDRASGNTIYF. The CDR3 DNA follows: TGTGCCAGCAGGAAAGACAGGGCCTCTGGAAACACCATATATTTT. The full variable domain, with the rest looked up from reference TRBV7-2 and TRBJ1-3, is GAGVSQSPSNKVTEKGKDVELRCDPISGHTALYWYRQSLGQGLEFLIYFQGNSAPDKSGLPSDRFSAERTGGSVSTLTIQRTQQEDSAVYLCASRKDRASGNTIYFGEGSWLTVV.

This clone was recorded once. The chain has TRBV15 and TRBJ1-5; the D is unclear. There are 14 residues in the CDR3. V lost 6 bases and J 0 bases, leaving 9 bases between the germline ends. The V gene's germline CDR1 is LNHNV and CDR2 YYDKDF (reference sequence). In DNA, the CDR3 is TGTGCCACCAGTTCTCCTTATAGCAATCAGCCCCAGCATTTT. Its translation: CATSSPYSNQPQHF.

V gene TRBV2 combines with J gene TRBJ2-5; maybe TRBD2 (6 bases). The CDR3 extends over 14 amino acids. The germline V and J ends were trimmed by 3 bases and 3 bases, with 11 bases remaining between them. The V gene's germline CDR1 is SNHLY and CDR2 FYNNEI. The CDR3, as DNA: TGTGCCAGCAGTGAGTTCAGGGAGGAAGAGACCCAGTACTTC. It is translated as CASSEFREEETQYF.

The chain joins TRBV7-9 to TRBJ2-7, with D uncertain. Germline lookup yields CDR1 SEHNR and CDR2 FQNEAQ (reference sequence). Trimming pared 3 bases from V and 2 bases from J, leaving 5 bases between. There are 12 residues in the CDR3. The CDR3, as DNA: TGTGCCAGCAGCTTTTGGCCCTACGAGCAGTACTTC. Translation: CASSFWPYEQYF.

This clone was found once. The J gene is TRBJ2-3, the V gene TRBV6-6, with 10 positions matching TRBD2. The CDR3 contains 16 residues. Looked up from germline, CDR1 is MNHNY and CDR2 is SVGAGI (reference sequence). Trimming took 3 bases from V and 1 from J; bases not matched to a gene: 4. CDR3 coding DNA: TGTGCCAGCAGTTATGGTACTAGCGGGGGCACAGATACGCAGTATTTT. Its protein is CASSYGTSGGTDTQYF.

V usage is TRBV6-5 and J usage is TRBJ1-5; unclear D gene. In germline, CDR1 is MNHEY, CDR2 SVGAGI. CDR3 length: 13 amino acids. The V gene lost 5 bases and the J gene lost 1 base, with 6 bases spanning the gap. As DNA, the CDR3 is TGTGCCAGCAGTCCAGCGAGCAATCAGCCCCAGCATTTT. It specifies CASSPASNQPQHF.

The chain joins TRBV4-2 to TRBJ2-7, with D unresolved. The V gene's germline CDR1 is LGHNA and CDR2 YNFKEQ. V was pared by 0 bases and J by 4 bases, with 10 bases between. This CDR3 is built from 14 residues. The CDR3, as DNA: TGTGCCAGCAGCCAAGATATAAGTGAGTACGAGCAGTACTTC. It is translated as CASSQDISEYEQYF.